This T cell receptor beta chain was recovered during a study of OX40 agonist ivuxolimab in advanced cancers. Study-wide results and limits: Dosing at 0.1 to 3.0 mg/kg was accompanied by clonal expansion of CD4+ and CD8+ blood T cells by week 6. There were also nonresponders showing low normalized T-cell clonal expansion.

To note about this clone: Its antigen is not identified.

The CDR3 contains 11 residues. Trimming took off 6 bases at V and 2 bases at J, with 8 bases between the two ends. The germline V gene encodes CDR1 DFQATT and CDR2 SNEGSKA (reference sequence). The assay was immunoSEQ multiplex PCR, and TCRdb's table has in-frame clones only and misses some. The repertoire holds around 94,000 clones, with roughly 84% as singletons. This TCR came from an adult with an advanced solid tumor such as melanoma, head and neck, liver or kidney cancer. The sequencing here drew on CD4+ or CD8+ T cells sorted from blood, taken in a trial of the OX40 agonist ivuxolimab. This chain links TRBV20-1 with TRBJ2-7, with unresolved D. CDR3 sequence reads: CSATGAYEQYF. The DNA of the CDR3 is TGCAGTGCGACTGGAGCCTACGAGCAGTACTTC.